A single sample is the source of the 28 T cell receptor beta chains below, sequenced in a study of identical twins. TCRdb independently ran MiXCR on the 5' RACE reads; one entry per CDR3 protein. This sample has about 730,000 distinct CDR3 sequences, with roughly 20% found just once. The data also belong to a second study, concerning T cells expressing NK-cell markers.

Material for sequencing was PBMCs. All receptors come from a woman aged 18 to 35 in good health.

This clonotype occurred many times. V usage is TRBV10-1 and J usage is TRBJ2-5; 9 positions match TRBD1. Germline-derived CDR1 and CDR2 are WNHNN and SYGVQD (reference sequence). CDR3 length: 14 residues. V lost 4 bases, J lost 4 bases, and 4 bases stayed unmatched. The CDR3 nucleotides are TGCGCCAGCAGTGCGGCGGGACAGGGAGAGACCCAGTACTTC. This sequence encodes CASSAAGQGETQYF.

This chain links TRBV29-1 with TRBJ1-2; 7 positions match TRBD1. The CDR3 is 14 amino acids. Losses at the gene ends were 6 bases for V and 8 bases for J; bases not matched to a gene: 15. Germline V CDR1 and CDR2: SQVTM, ANQGSEA. CDR3 bases: TGCAGCGTGAGTAGACAGGAAGGGGGCGAAGGCTACACCTTC. It specifies CSVSRQEGGEGYTF.

This clonotype was counted many times. The chain couples TRBV20-1 to TRBJ1-2; D remains unclear. Trimming removed 3 bases at V and 8 bases at J, with 16 bases between. Germline-derived CDR1 and CDR2 are DFQATT and SNEGSKA (reference sequence). The CDR3 is 13 residues long. CDR3 in amino acids: CSASSSGMGGYTF. The CDR3 nucleotides read TGCAGTGCTAGTTCGTCGGGGATGGGGGGCTACACCTTC.

This sequence joins TRBV29-1 and TRBJ2-7; D is possibly TRBD2 (7 bases). Per the germline V gene, CDR1 is SQVTM and CDR2 is ANQGSEA. V was shortened by 4 bases and J by 1 base, with 23 bases between the two germline ends. CDR3 length: 17 residues. The CDR3 DNA is TGCAGCGTTGGGCATGCGGGGGCTGGGTTTTCGTCCTACGAGCAGTACTTC. Translation gives CSVGHAGAGFSSYEQYF.

There are a few counts of this clonotype. The chain carries TRBV4-3 and TRBJ2-3; 7 bases map to TRBD1. Germline V gene data show CDR1 as LGHNA and CDR2 as YSLEER. The J segment lost 4 bases and the V segment lost 3 bases, leaving 7 bases of the junction unmatched. This CDR3 spans 15 amino acids. CDR3 sequence (DNA): TGCGCCAGCAGCCAGCGACAGGGTGGGTCAGATACGCAGTATTTT. Its translation: CASSQRQGGSDTQYF.

There are a few counts of this clonotype. The rearrangement uses TRBV7-9 and TRBJ1-6; D possibly corresponds to TRBD1 (5 bases). Germline assignment: CDR1 SEHNR and CDR2 FQNEAQ (reference sequence). V dropped 8 bases and J dropped 7 bases, with 18 bases sitting between them. The CDR3 totals 15 residues. The CDR3 region has the DNA TGTGCCAGCGGAGCCGGGACGTCTGGAAATTCACCCCTCCACTTT. Its protein is CASGAGTSGNSPLHF.

CDR3 protein: CSARTSGVYNEQFF. The CDR3 DNA is TGCAGTGCCAGAACTAGCGGGGTGTACAATGAGCAGTTCTTC. The chain combines TRBV20-1 with TRBJ2-1; 10 bases align to TRBD2. Looked up from germline, CDR1 is DFQATT and CDR2 is SNEGSKA (reference sequence). This CDR3 comprises 14 residues. J lost 4 bases, V lost 6 bases, and 6 bases had no gene match.

This sequence joins TRBV20-1 and TRBJ2-5, with D unclear. The CDR3 loop spans 12 amino acids. From germline, CDR1 is DFQATT and CDR2 SNEGSKA (reference sequence). The V gene lost 3 bases and the J gene lost 4 bases, with 9 bases spanning the gap. CDR3: CSARSFGETQYF. CDR3 nucleotides: TGCAGTGCTAGGTCATTCGGAGAGACCCAGTACTTC.

At least ten counts were recorded for this clonotype. The rearrangement uses TRBV5-1 and TRBJ2-3; D is undetermined. Trimming took 0 bases from V and 5 from J, leaving 10 bases between them. From germline, CDR1 is SGHRS and CDR2 YFSETQ. The CDR3 is 14 residues long. This CDR3 reads CASSLADRGDTQYF. CDR3 nucleotides: TGCGCCAGCAGCTTGGCGGACCGCGGAGATACGCAGTATTTT.

This clonotype was recorded a few times. V usage is TRBV7-8 and J usage is TRBJ2-7; D is unresolved. This CDR3 has 16 amino acids. V lost 1 base, J lost 0 bases, and 13 bases lay in between. In germline, CDR1 is SGHVS, CDR2 FQNEAQ. The CDR3 is CASSLELSVTSYEQYF. In nucleotides, the CDR3 is TGTGCCAGCAGCTTAGAACTCAGCGTAACCTCCTACGAGCAGTACTTC.

The genes are TRBV6-5 and TRBJ1-2; D is undetermined. The CDR3 spans 15 residues. Germline V gene lookup returns CDR1 MNHEY and CDR2 SVGAGI. V was trimmed by 0 bases and J by 4 bases, leaving 12 bases between them. CDR3 in amino acids: CASSYSSSSSYGYTF. CDR3 bases: TGTGCCAGCAGTTACTCGAGCAGTAGTTCCTATGGCTACACCTTC.

This chain uses TRBV2 with TRBJ2-1; 10 bases map to TRBD2. Germline V gene sequence: CDR1 SNHLY, CDR2 FYNNEI. This CDR3 region has 14 residues. J was trimmed by 3 bases and V by 7 bases; bases with no gene match: 3. CDR3 sequence reads: CASMGTSDYNEQFF. The CDR3 region has the DNA TGTGCCAGCATGGGGACTAGCGACTACAATGAGCAGTTCTTC.

This clonotype has a handful of counts. This rearrangement joins TRBV27 to TRBJ1-1; perhaps TRBD1 as D (6 bases). V lost 0 bases to trimming and J lost 4 bases, with 18 bases between them. The V gene's germline CDR1 is MNHEY and CDR2 SMNVEV (reference sequence). This CDR3 is 17 amino acids long. The CDR3 spells CASSLSIRRGGGTEAFF. The CDR3 DNA reads as TGTGCCAGCAGTTTATCAATCCGGCGAGGGGGAGGCACTGAAGCTTTCTTT.

This clonotype was found a few times. This chain connects TRBV24-1 to TRBJ2-5, with D unclear. In germline, CDR1 is KGHDR, CDR2 SFDVKD. The CDR3 is made up of 13 amino acids. Trimming cost V 6 bases and J 0 bases, with 7 bases left between them. CDR3 region: CATSSLDQETQYF. DNA of the CDR3: TGTGCCACCAGTTCCCTGGACCAAGAGACCCAGTACTTC.

The chain combines TRBV10-2 with TRBJ1-2, with D hard to call. This CDR3 region has 15 residues. Germline CDR1 is WSHSY and CDR2 is SAAADI. V lost 6 bases to trimming and J lost 0 bases, with 14 bases between them. CDR3 nucleotide sequence: TGCGCCAGCAGGGCCGAGACACAAGCTAACTATGGCTACACCTTC. Translated, it gives CASRAETQANYGYTF.

Many counts were recorded for this clonotype. This rearrangement joins TRBV29-1 to TRBJ1-1; 8 bases align to TRBD1. This CDR3 region has 12 residues. Germline CDR1 is SQVTM and CDR2 is ANQGSEA. Germline trimming cut 7 bases from V and 13 bases from J; bases unmatched to any gene: 14. The CDR3 region has the DNA TGCAGCGCCCCGGACAGGGCAGGGTGGATTTTCTTT. This gives the protein CSAPDRAGWIFF. Using reference TRBV29-1 and TRBJ1-1 for the parts outside the CDR3, the full variable domain is SAVISQKPSRDICQRGTSLTIQCQVDSQVTMMFWYRQQPGQSLTLIATANQGSEATYESGFVIDKFPISRPNLTFSTLTVSNMSPEDSSIYLCSAPDRAGWIFFGQGTRLTVV.

This clonotype was observed a handful of times. V is TRBV20-1 and J is TRBJ1-5, with 9 bases aligning to TRBD1. The germline gives CDR1 DFQATT, CDR2 SNEGSKA (reference sequence). This CDR3 region has 14 residues. The V and J ends lost 6 bases and 3 bases, in that order; junction bases with no gene match: 6. In DNA form, the CDR3 reads TGCAGTGCCATTGGGACAGGGAACAATCAGCCCCAGCATTTT. This codes for CSAIGTGNNQPQHF.

At least ten counts were recorded for this clonotype. The chain links TRBV20-1 to TRBJ2-2, with D tentatively TRBD1 or TRBD2 (7 bases each). V was shortened by 6 bases and J by 6 bases, with 14 bases between the two germline ends. Looked up from germline, CDR1 is DFQATT and CDR2 is SNEGSKA (reference sequence). The CDR3 totals 13 residues. The CDR3 DNA is TGCAGTGCCCAGGGGGGGATTGCCGGGGAGCTGTTTTTT. Its translation is CSAQGGIAGELFF.

The V call is TRBV29-1, the J call TRBJ2-3, with 14 bases lining up with TRBD2. Germline trimming cut 2 bases from V and 7 bases from J; bases unmatched to any gene: 8. CDR1 is SQVTM, CDR2 ANQGSEA, per germline. The CDR3 contains 16 residues. DNA of the CDR3: TGCAGCGTTGAACGGGGAGGACTAGCGGGAGGCTATACGCAGTATTTT. Encoded protein: CSVERGGLAGGYTQYF.

The CDR3 reads CSAPNEELTDTQYF. The CDR3 region has the DNA TGCAGTGCACCGAACGAAGAACTCACAGATACGCAGTATTTT. The rearrangement uses TRBV20-1 and TRBJ2-3, with D hard to call. Germline CDR1 and CDR2: DFQATT and SNEGSKA (reference sequence). Trimming took 6 bases from V and 2 from J, leaving 15 bases between them. The CDR3 sequence is 14 residues long.

This clonotype was recorded a few times. CDR3 DNA sequence: TGTGCCAGCAGTTACTCGAGGACGGCGCCGGGGCAGTACTTC. Encoded protein: CASSYSRTAPGQYF. V usage is TRBV6-5 and J usage is TRBJ2-7; D unclear. V lost 0 bases and J 9 bases, leaving 15 bases between the germline ends. Germline V gives CDR1 MNHEY, CDR2 SVGAGI. The CDR3 length is 14 residues.

This clonotype came up a few times. The chain uses TRBV12-3 or TRBV12-4 and TRBJ2-1, with 8 bases matching TRBD2. This CDR3 contains 17 residues. V shed 2 bases and J 7 bases; nucleotides not matched to a gene: 13. The CDR3 sequence: CASSLFEVSGIENEQFF. The CDR3, as DNA: TGTGCCAGCAGTTTATTTGAAGTTAGCGGGATAGAAAATGAGCAGTTCTTC.

Ten or more counts support this clonotype. V and J are TRBV6-1 and TRBJ2-6, with D hard to call. From germline, CDR1 is MNHNS and CDR2 SASEGT. CDR3 length: 15 residues. Trimming removed 6 bases from V and 0 bases from J, with 9 bases in between. CDR3 sequence: CASSGRSSGANVLTF. The DNA for the CDR3 is TGTGCCAGCAGCGGAAGAAGCTCTGGGGCCAACGTCCTGACTTTC.

V and J are TRBV15 and TRBJ2-1; TRBD2 might be the D (6 bases). V was clipped by 8 bases and J by 6 bases, with 14 bases between them. The CDR3 has 13 amino acids. The germline V gene encodes CDR1 LNHNV and CDR2 YYDKDF (reference sequence). The CDR3 loop reads CATAPGRGNEQFF. CDR3 nucleotides: TGTGCCACCGCTCCGGGGCGGGGCAATGAGCAGTTCTTC.

The chain has TRBV7-6 and TRBJ2-3; D is undetermined. CDR1 is SGHVS and CDR2 is FNYEAQ in the germline V gene. The CDR3 loop spans 14 amino acids. Trimming shortened V by 3 bases and J by 6 bases, and 13 bases separated the two germline ends. The CDR3 DNA reads as TGTGCCAGCAGCTTTAACAACCCAGATGATACGCAGTATTTT. It codes for CASSFNNPDDTQYF.

This clonotype has only a few counts. The chain carries TRBV3-1 and TRBJ2-5; TRBD2 is a possible D gene (5 bases). Germline values: CDR1 LGHDT, CDR2 YNNKEL (reference sequence). There are 12 residues in the CDR3. V gave up 2 bases and J gave up 7 bases, with 8 bases separating them. CDR3 loop: CASSQFEGTQYF. CDR3 in DNA: TGTGCCAGCAGCCAATTTGAGGGGACCCAGTACTTC.

This clonotype came up a few times. This chain uses TRBV20-1 with TRBJ2-5; 10 positions agree with TRBD2. This CDR3 is built from 15 residues. Germline CDR1 is DFQATT and CDR2 is SNEGSKA (reference sequence). Losses at the gene ends were 6 bases for V and 2 bases for J; bases not matched to a gene: 9. The chain's CDR3 is CSALTATSGQETQYF. For the CDR3, the DNA is TGCAGTGCCCTTACGGCGACTAGCGGGCAAGAGACCCAGTACTTC.

The chain combines TRBV7-7 with TRBJ2-1; TRBD2 might be the D (7 bases). Germline CDR1 reads SSHAT; CDR2 reads FNYEAQ (reference sequence). The CDR3 consists of 14 residues. Here the CDR3 DNA reads TGTGCTAGCCAGGCGGGGGCCGGCCACCATGAGCAGTTCTTC. It codes for CASQAGAGHHEQFF.